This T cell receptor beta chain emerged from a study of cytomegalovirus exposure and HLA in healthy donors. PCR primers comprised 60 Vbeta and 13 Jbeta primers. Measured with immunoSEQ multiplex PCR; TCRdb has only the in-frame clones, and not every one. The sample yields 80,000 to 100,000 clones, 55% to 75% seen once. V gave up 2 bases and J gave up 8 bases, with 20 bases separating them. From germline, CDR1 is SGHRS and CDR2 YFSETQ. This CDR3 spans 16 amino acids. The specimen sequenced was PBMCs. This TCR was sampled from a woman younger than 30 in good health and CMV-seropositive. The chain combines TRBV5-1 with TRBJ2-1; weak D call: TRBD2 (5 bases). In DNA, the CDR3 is TGCGCCAGCAGCTTAGACTTCGGTGGAGGAACGGATGAGCAGTTCTTC. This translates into CASSLDFGGGTDEQFF.